This TCR beta chain was sequenced in a study of blood T cell repertoires in COVID-19. The CDR3 has 15 residues. Unmatched junction bases numbered 6, after V lost 0 bases and J lost 9 bases. Germline V gene data show CDR1 as SEHNR and CDR2 as FQNEAQ (reference sequence). Here immunoSEQ multiplex PCR was the method, and the copy in TCRdb shows in-frame clones only, minus some. This sample has some 370,000 clones, with roughly 86% found just once. The material sequenced was peripheral blood. The V and J genes are TRBV7-9 and TRBJ2-1, with 9 bases lining up with TRBD1. This sequence was found in a woman aged 25 to 45 with COVID-19, enrolled during active disease. CDR3 nucleotides: TGTGCCAGCAGCTTAGCGGACAGGGGAGTGGGTGAGCAGTTCTTC. It encodes CASSLADRGVGEQFF.